The T cell receptor beta chain described here comes from a study of blood T cell repertoires in COVID-19. The wider study: PBMCs, B-cell-depleted T cells, or T cells provided the cDNA or gDNA that made up the material.

TCRdb keeps only in-frame clones here, not all; method: immunoSEQ multiplex PCR. The table has roughly 250,000 clones, 87% seen once. V was pared by 0 bases and J by 0 bases, with 15 bases between. The length of the CDR3 is 18 residues. Germline lookup yields CDR1 SGHTA and CDR2 FQGTGA. Sequenced input: peripheral blood. This clonotype originated in a woman in her forties or fifties with acute or convalescent COVID-19. This chain connects TRBV7-3 to TRBJ2-1; D gene unclear. The CDR3 loop reads CASSLTGLAPPSYNEQFF. The CDR3 bases are TGTGCCAGCAGCTTAACGGGTTTAGCCCCCCCCTCCTACAATGAGCAGTTCTTC.